This T cell receptor (beta chain) is from a study of cytomegalovirus exposure and HLA in healthy donors. Background on the study: Unique TCR beta sequences numbering about 100 million came from about 179 million T cells in an earlier analysis. Overall study results and limits: Cytomegalovirus association was assigned to about 180 TCR beta chains.

These donors, healthy bone marrow donors, were studied. The V gene end was trimmed by 5 bases and the J gene end by 5 bases; junction bases not matched to a gene: 12. The CDR3 spans 15 residues. CDR1 and CDR2 (germline): SGHVS, FNYEAQ. PCR primers comprised 60 Vbeta and 13 Jbeta primers. The data were produced by immunoSEQ multiplex PCR, yet TCRdb's version contains in-frame clones alone and is incomplete. This repertoire includes 150,000 to 200,000 clones. Comment on this clone: What it binds is not known.

The sequencing input was PBMCs. The chain employs TRBV7-6 and TRBJ2-7, with 7 bases aligning to TRBD1. This sequence was found in a woman in her fifties or sixties in good health and CMV-seronegative. CDR3 protein: CASSPLGHRGNEQYF. Written as DNA, the CDR3 is TGTGCCAGCAGCCCCCTCGGCCACAGGGGCAACGAGCAGTACTTC.